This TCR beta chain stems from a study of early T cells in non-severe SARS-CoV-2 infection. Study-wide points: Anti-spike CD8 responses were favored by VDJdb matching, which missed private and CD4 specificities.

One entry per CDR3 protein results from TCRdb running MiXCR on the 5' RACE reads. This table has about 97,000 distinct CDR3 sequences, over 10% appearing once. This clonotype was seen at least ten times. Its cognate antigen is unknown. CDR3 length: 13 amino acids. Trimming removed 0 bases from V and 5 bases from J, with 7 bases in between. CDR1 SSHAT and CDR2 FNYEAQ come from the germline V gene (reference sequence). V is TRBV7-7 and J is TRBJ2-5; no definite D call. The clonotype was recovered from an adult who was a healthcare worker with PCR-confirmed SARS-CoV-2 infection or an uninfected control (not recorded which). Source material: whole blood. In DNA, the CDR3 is TGTGCCAGCAGCTTAGCAGGTTCTGAGACCCAGTACTTC. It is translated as CASSLAGSETQYF.